The 30 T cell receptor beta chains reported below all come from one sample, sequenced in a study of blood T cell repertoires in COVID-19. Measured with immunoSEQ multiplex PCR; TCRdb has only the in-frame clones, and not every one. This sample carries about 180,000 clones, roughly nine tenths of them seen once, and the ten largest clones take roughly 20%. Material for sequencing was peripheral blood. The receptors come from a man aged 65 to 79 with active or convalescent COVID-19.

The J gene is TRBJ1-4, the V gene TRBV18, with a possible D match to TRBD1 (5 bases). This CDR3 is built from 15 residues. Germline loops: CDR1 KGHSH, CDR2 LQKENI. V was trimmed by 3 bases and J by 8 bases, leaving 16 bases between them. CDR3 DNA sequence: TGTGCCAGCTCACCCGGGTCCGGGGGAGGCGAAAAACTGTTTTTT. Protein sequence: CASSPGSGGGEKLFF.

V and J are TRBV18 and TRBJ1-4; 10 nucleotides agree with TRBD1. The CDR3 is 16 amino acids. V was pared by 4 bases and J by 7 bases, with 9 bases of the junction left unmatched. Germline loops: CDR1 KGHSH, CDR2 LQKENI. CDR3 residues: CASSRDRGDMGEKLFF. The CDR3 nucleotides read TGTGCCAGCTCACGGGACAGGGGAGACATGGGTGAAAAACTGTTTTTT.

The V call is TRBV7-3, the J call TRBJ2-5; D perhaps matches TRBD1 (6 bases). Trimming removed 2 bases at V and 1 base at J, with 14 bases between. Germline CDR1 is SGHTA and CDR2 is FQGTGA. CDR3 size: 16 residues. The CDR3 spells CASSLGGRLLQETQYF. DNA of the CDR3: TGTGCCAGCAGCTTAGGGGGCAGACTCCTCCAAGAGACCCAGTACTTC.

This clone appeared a single time. The chain recombines TRBV15 with TRBJ2-1; no firm D call. The CDR3 loop spans 16 amino acids. Trimming removed 4 bases from V and 0 bases from J, with 13 bases in between. Germline V gives CDR1 LNHNV, CDR2 YYDKDF (reference sequence). CDR3 in amino acids: CATSTYTASSYNEQFF. CDR3 sequence (DNA): TGTGCCACCAGCACCTACACAGCAAGCTCCTACAATGAGCAGTTCTTC.

The chain employs TRBV28 and TRBJ1-3; D call uncertain. The CDR3 consists of 15 residues. The V end was cut by 2 bases, the J end by 0 bases, with 8 bases between. Germline V gene lookup returns CDR1 MDHEN and CDR2 SYDVKM. The CDR3 loop is CASSLRSSSGNTIYF. The CDR3 region has the DNA TGTGCCAGCAGTTTAAGGAGCAGCTCTGGAAACACCATATATTTT.

The gene calls are TRBV5-5 and TRBJ2-7, with TRBD1 as a possible D gene (6 bases). CDR1 SGHKS and CDR2 YYEKEE come from the germline V gene (reference sequence). The CDR3 totals 14 residues. Deletions cut 0 bases from V and 7 bases from J, with 14 bases between. CDR3 protein: CASSLAGTSLEQYF. In nucleotides, the CDR3 is TGTGCCAGCAGCTTGGCGGGGACATCATTGGAGCAGTACTTC.

This clone was found a few times. The V and J genes are TRBV9 and TRBJ1-4; D is perhaps TRBD1 (6 bases). This CDR3 comprises 12 residues. V dropped 6 bases and J dropped 10 bases, with 13 bases sitting between them. CDR1 is SGDLS and CDR2 is YYNGEE in the germline V gene. The CDR3 DNA sequence: TGTGCCAGCAAGGGCGGGGGCGCAAAACTGTTTTTT. Amino acid sequence: CASKGGGAKLFF.

The chain recombines TRBV30 with TRBJ2-7; the match to TRBD1 covers 8 bases. Per germline, CDR1 GTSNPN and CDR2 SVGIG (reference sequence). J was trimmed by 4 bases and V by 7 bases; bases with no gene match: 9. CDR3 length: 13 amino acids. CDR3 sequence: CASMTGAGYEQYF. CDR3 sequence (DNA): TGTGCCTCCATGACAGGGGCCGGGTACGAGCAGTACTTC.

This chain joins TRBV28 and TRBJ1-1; D gene ambiguous. This CDR3 is 13 amino acids long. Germline CDR1 reads MDHEN; CDR2 reads SYDVKM. The V end lost 5 bases, the J end lost 8 bases, and 15 bases lay between the germline ends. The CDR3 DNA reads TGTGCCAGCAGTCCTCCGGTGGAGGGAGAAGCTTTCTTT. Its protein product is CASSPPVEGEAFF. Combining the CDR3 with reference TRBV28 and TRBJ1-1 gives the whole variable domain DVKVTQSSRYLVKRTGEKVFLECVQDMDHENMFWYRQDPGLGLRLIYFSYDVKMKEKGDIPEGYSVSREKKERFSLILESASTNQTSMYLCASSPPVEGEAFFGQGTRLTVV.

The CDR3 region is CASSLGEGDSPLHF. The CDR3 coding sequence is TGCGCCAGCAGCTTGGGGGAGGGGGATTCACCCCTCCACTTT. This chain joins TRBV5-1 and TRBJ1-6, with D possibly matching TRBD1 (6 bases). The CDR3 is 14 residues long. The germline V and J ends were trimmed by 0 bases and 8 bases, with 9 bases remaining between them. The V gene's germline CDR1 is SGHRS and CDR2 YFSETQ.

V and J are TRBV5-8 and TRBJ1-4, with a possible D match to TRBD1 (6 bases). Germline V lookup: CDR1 SGHTS, CDR2 YDEGEE. V lost 4 bases to trimming and J lost 0 bases, with 10 bases between them. There are 15 residues in the CDR3. CDR3 nucleotide sequence: TGTGCCAGCAGCCCGACAGGCCCAACTAATGAAAAACTGTTTTTT. It yields the protein CASSPTGPTNEKLFF.

The gene calls are TRBV15 and TRBJ2-1; 9 positions match TRBD2. Germline CDR1 and CDR2: LNHNV and YYDKDF (reference sequence). V gave up 3 bases and J gave up 7 bases; unmatched junction bases: 16. This CDR3 has 18 amino acids. As DNA, the CDR3 is TGTGCCACCAGCAGGTGGGGCTCGGCGGGGGGGCTGGTGAATGAGCAGTTCTTC. This gives the protein CATSRWGSAGGLVNEQFF.

The chain has TRBV24-1 and TRBJ2-3, with TRBD1 matching 7 bases. The trim removed 5 bases at V and 3 bases at J, leaving 7 bases unmatched. CDR3 length equals 15 residues. Germline V gene sequence: CDR1 KGHDR, CDR2 SFDVKD. The CDR3, as DNA: TGTGCCACCAGTGCCGGGACAGCGGAGACAGATACGCAGTATTTT. This translates into CATSAGTAETDTQYF.

The V call is TRBV24-1, the J call TRBJ2-3, with 7 bases that match TRBD2. The CDR3 loop spans 15 amino acids. V was clipped by 4 bases and J by 4 bases; unmatched bases: 7. Germline V gives CDR1 KGHDR, CDR2 SFDVKD. CDR3 DNA sequence: TGTGCCACCAGTGAGTGGGAGGGCCCTTCAGATACGCAGTATTTT. This translates into CATSEWEGPSDTQYF.

The V gene is TRBV7-9, the J gene TRBJ1-5; D call uncertain. The germline V and J ends were trimmed by 3 bases and 0 bases, with 6 bases remaining between them. Germline loops: CDR1 SEHNR, CDR2 FQNEAQ (reference sequence). This CDR3 region has 14 residues. The CDR3 nucleotides read TGTGCCAGCAGCTTCGGAGATAGCAATCAGCCCCAGCATTTT. As protein: CASSFGDSNQPQHF.

The chain has TRBV27 and TRBJ1-2; TRBD1 is a possible D gene (5 bases). The CDR3 spans 15 residues. The germline V and J ends were trimmed by 6 bases and 2 bases, with 16 bases remaining between them. Germline CDR1 and CDR2: MNHEY and SMNVEV (reference sequence). The CDR3 DNA sequence: TGTGCCAGCAGCCGATACGGGGGTTCAAACTATGGCTACACCTTC. Translation: CASSRYGGSNYGYTF.

This rearrangement joins TRBV4-1 to TRBJ1-2, with D perhaps matching TRBD1 (6 bases). V lost 3 bases, J lost 2 bases, and 10 bases lay in between. The germline V gene has CDR1 MGHRA and CDR2 YSYEKL. This CDR3 spans 14 amino acids. The CDR3 region has the DNA TGCGCCAGCAGCCAGGAGACAGGAAACTATGGCTACACCTTC. The encoded protein is CASSQETGNYGYTF.

The chain recombines TRBV2 with TRBJ2-3; TRBD1 agrees at 9 bases. The CDR3 extends over 15 amino acids. The germline gives CDR1 SNHLY, CDR2 FYNNEI. The V gene end was trimmed by 3 bases and the J gene end by 3 bases; junction bases not matched to a gene: 4. CDR3 sequence (DNA): TGTGCCAGCAGTGACAACAGGGGGCGTACAGATACGCAGTATTTT. Residues: CASSDNRGRTDTQYF. Full variable domain (remainder filled in from reference TRBV2 and TRBJ2-3): EPEVTQTPSHQVTQMGQEVILRCVPISNHLYFYWYRQILGQKVEFLVSFYNNEISEKSEIFDDQFSVERPDGSNFTLKIRSTKLEDSAMYFCASSDNRGRTDTQYFGPGTRLTVL.

This chain joins TRBV4-3 and TRBJ1-2, with a tentative D call TRBD1 (5 bases). The CDR3 is 13 residues long. Per the germline V gene, CDR1 is LGHNA and CDR2 is YSLEER. V lost 2 bases to trimming and J lost 7 bases, with 11 bases between them. The CDR3 loop is CASSQRGKGGYTF. In DNA, the CDR3 is TGCGCCAGCAGCCAACGGGGGAAGGGTGGCTACACCTTC.

This chain links TRBV7-2 with TRBJ2-7; 7 nucleotides agree with TRBD1. The germline V gene encodes CDR1 SGHTA and CDR2 FQGNSA. The ends lost 5 bases at V and 6 bases at J; junction bases unmatched: 10. The CDR3 runs to 14 residues. As DNA, the CDR3 is TGTGCCAGCAGCCCATTTTCGCCAGGGGGCGAGCAGTACTTC. Encoded protein: CASSPFSPGGEQYF. Full variable domain (missing parts from reference TRBV7-2 and TRBJ2-7): GAGVSQSPSNKVTEKGKDVELRCDPISGHTALYWYRQSLGQGLEFLIYFQGNSAPDKSGLPSDRFSAERTGGSVSTLTIQRTQQEDSAVYLCASSPFSPGGEQYFGPGTRLTVT.

This clone has just a few counts. V is TRBV4-3 and J is TRBJ1-2; D remains unclear. Trimming removed 4 bases from V and 0 bases from J, with 12 bases in between. The length of the CDR3 is 15 residues. Germline V gene lookup returns CDR1 LGHNA and CDR2 YSLEER. The CDR3 is CASSLLAQANYGYTF. The CDR3 DNA reads TGCGCCAGCAGCCTCCTTGCTCAGGCTAACTATGGCTACACCTTC.

The V and J genes are TRBV5-1 and TRBJ2-5; 10 bases map to TRBD2. V was pared by 2 bases and J by 0 bases, with 4 bases of the junction left unmatched. The CDR3 consists of 16 residues. Per germline, CDR1 SGHRS and CDR2 YFSETQ. CDR3 DNA sequence: TGCGCCAGCAGCTTCGGACTAGCGGTAGACCAAGAGACCCAGTACTTC. Translating gives CASSFGLAVDQETQYF.

CDR3 sequence (DNA): TGTGCCAGCAGAAAGACAGGGAATAGGGGGAACACTGAAGCTTTCTTT. It specifies CASRKTGNRGNTEAFF. The V call is TRBV27, the J call TRBJ1-1; 7 bases line up with TRBD1. CDR3 size: 16 residues. V lost 6 bases, J lost 1 base, and 11 bases stayed unmatched. In germline, CDR1 is MNHEY, CDR2 SMNVEV (reference sequence).

In this sample, this clone turned up once. The V call is TRBV28, the J call TRBJ2-1; 14 bases map to TRBD2. This CDR3 is built from 18 residues. Germline V lookup: CDR1 MDHEN, CDR2 SYDVKM. V trimming: 3 bases; J trimming: 0 bases; junction bases outside the gene matches: 4. The CDR3 here is CASSFLGTSGSSYNEQFF. The CDR3 coding sequence is TGTGCCAGCAGTTTCCTCGGGACTAGCGGGAGCTCCTACAATGAGCAGTTCTTC.

The rearrangement links TRBV11-1 to TRBJ1-4; weak D call: TRBD1 (6 bases). Between the trimmed V and J ends, which lost 6 bases and 3 bases, there was a span of 17 bases. Germline assignment: CDR1 SGHAT and CDR2 FQDESV (reference sequence). CDR3 size: 16 residues. CDR3 residues: CASSPGHLRANEKLFF. CDR3 nucleotides: TGTGCCAGCAGTCCGGGACATCTACGGGCTAATGAAAAACTGTTTTTT. Drawing the rest from reference TRBV11-1 and TRBJ1-4, the complete variable domain is EAEVAQSPRYKITEKSQAVAFWCDPISGHATLYWYRQILGQGPELLVQFQDESVVDDSQLPKDRFSAERLKGVDSTLKIQPAELGDSAMYLCASSPGHLRANEKLFFGSGTQLSVL.

J is TRBJ1-5 and V is TRBV29-1; 7 bases map to TRBD1. V shed 6 bases and J 12 bases; nucleotides not matched to a gene: 8. Germline assignment: CDR1 SQVTM and CDR2 ANQGSEA. The CDR3 loop spans 11 amino acids. This chain's CDR3 is CSVATQGVQHF. Here the CDR3 DNA reads TGCAGCGTAGCTACCCAGGGGGTCCAGCATTTT.

V usage is TRBV30 and J usage is TRBJ1-5; 8 nucleotides line up with TRBD1. The V and J ends lost 2 bases and 3 bases, in that order; junction bases with no gene match: 6. Germline V CDR1 and CDR2: GTSNPN, SVGIG (reference sequence). The length of the CDR3 is 15 residues. The CDR3 region is CAWSRGQVVNQPQHF. The CDR3 DNA sequence: TGTGCCTGGAGTCGGGGACAGGTCGTCAATCAGCCCCAGCATTTT.

This clone was seen a single time. The chain joins TRBV30 to TRBJ2-7; 8 bases agree with TRBD1. The CDR3 is made up of 12 amino acids. Germline CDR1 reads GTSNPN; CDR2 reads SVGIG (reference sequence). The junction had 5 bases not matched to a gene; V was cut back by 8 bases and J by 2 bases. The CDR3 reads CAGDRKTYEQYF. In DNA form, the CDR3 reads TGTGCCGGGGACAGGAAAACCTACGAGCAGTACTTC.

This clone has a handful of counts. The rearrangement joins TRBV30 to TRBJ1-1; 7 nucleotides line up with TRBD1. The trim removed 3 bases at V and 0 bases at J, leaving 4 bases unmatched. Germline V gene data show CDR1 as GTSNPN and CDR2 as SVGIG (reference sequence). The CDR3 has 14 amino acids. CDR3 protein: CAWSRGQVNTEAFF. The CDR3 coding sequence is TGTGCCTGGAGCCGAGGACAGGTGAACACTGAAGCTTTCTTT.

The CDR3 coding sequence is TGTGCCAGTAGTCCGCGAACTAGCGGGAGGAACATTCAGTACTTC. Translation: CASSPRTSGRNIQYF. This chain uses TRBV19 with TRBJ2-4, with 12 bases aligning to TRBD2. This CDR3 has 15 amino acids. The J segment lost 7 bases and the V segment lost 5 bases, leaving 6 bases of the junction unmatched. CDR1 is LNHDA and CDR2 is SQIVND in the germline V gene (reference sequence).